A single sample gave rise to the 4 T cell receptor beta chains below, sequenced in a study of T cell responses to AZD1222 COVID-19 vaccine. Some clones are missing from TCRdb's copy, which holds only in-frame ones; the method was immunoSEQ multiplex PCR. The sample holds about 59,000 clones, 84% seen once. This specimen was peripheral blood, taken on day 0 of AZD1222 vaccination. These receptors were obtained from an adult in good health.

CDR3 sequence (DNA): TGTGCCAGCAGCGCTACTAGCAGCCAAGAGACCCAGTACTTC. Encoded protein: CASSATSSQETQYF. The J gene is TRBJ2-5, the V gene TRBV7-8; TRBD2 might be the D (6 bases). Per germline, CDR1 SGHVS and CDR2 FQNEAQ. This CDR3 comprises 14 residues. Trimming removed 5 bases from V and 1 base from J, with 11 bases in between.

This clone is medium-sized. This chain joins TRBV29-1 and TRBJ1-2; 8 bases fit TRBD1. The V segment lost 7 bases and the J segment 7 bases; nucleotides outside the gene matches: 5. The CDR3 contains 11 residues. Germline V gene data show CDR1 as SQVTM and CDR2 as ANQGSEA. The CDR3, as DNA: TGCAGCGCTGGACAGGGTGTTGGCTACACCTTC. Translating it yields CSAGQGVGYTF. The whole variable domain, filled in from reference TRBV29-1 and TRBJ1-2, reads SAVISQKPSRDICQRGTSLTIQCQVDSQVTMMFWYRQQPGQSLTLIATANQGSEATYESGFVIDKFPISRPNLTFSTLTVSNMSPEDSSIYLCSAGQGVGYTFGSGTRLTVV.

The J gene is TRBJ1-5, the V gene TRBV6-5, with D unresolved. The CDR3 loop spans 14 amino acids. Germline V gene data show CDR1 as MNHEY and CDR2 as SVGAGI. Trimming took off 6 bases at V and 2 bases at J, with 11 bases between the two ends. The CDR3 DNA reads TGTGCCAGCAGGCACCGTCTGGGCAATCAGCCCCAGCATTTT. This sequence encodes CASRHRLGNQPQHF.

This clone was recorded once. The chain joins TRBV13 to TRBJ2-7; 10 nucleotides agree with TRBD2. Per germline, CDR1 PRHDT and CDR2 FYEKMQ (reference sequence). Unmatched junction bases numbered 5, after V lost 1 base and J lost 8 bases. The CDR3 has 14 residues. The CDR3 spells CASSLEISGGQQYF. CDR3 nucleotides: TGTGCCAGCAGCTTAGAAATTAGCGGGGGGCAGCAGTACTTC.